This entry is about one T cell receptor beta chain. Its matching antigen is unknown. The CDR3 sequence is 13 residues long. V lost 8 bases and J lost 2, with 12 bases in between. From germline, CDR1 is ENHRY and CDR2 SYGVKD. These data originate in a study of T-cell memory formation after mild COVID-19. Background on the study: Clusters were largely donor specific. Findings of the study overall: Some responding clones appeared in pre-infection memory, suggesting cross-reactive memory joined.

Using constant-segment primers, 5'RACE produced TCR alpha and TCR beta cDNA libraries carrying sample barcodes and UMIs. Each CDR3 protein is one row after TCRdb ran MiXCR on the 5' RACE reads. The table lists about 560,000 distinct CDR3 sequences, over 15% of them singletons. The sample comprised PBMCs or a T cell subset sorted from them (not recorded which). This chain connects TRBV10-3 to TRBJ1-1; possibly TRBD1 for D (5 bases). The source of this sequence is an adult woman who had mild COVID-19 (a few samples of this study predate the infection). Cell type and time point are not known. The CDR3 coding sequence is TGTGCCATCGATGGGGGTTTCAACACTGAAGCTTTCTTT. The encoded protein is CAIDGGFNTEAFF.